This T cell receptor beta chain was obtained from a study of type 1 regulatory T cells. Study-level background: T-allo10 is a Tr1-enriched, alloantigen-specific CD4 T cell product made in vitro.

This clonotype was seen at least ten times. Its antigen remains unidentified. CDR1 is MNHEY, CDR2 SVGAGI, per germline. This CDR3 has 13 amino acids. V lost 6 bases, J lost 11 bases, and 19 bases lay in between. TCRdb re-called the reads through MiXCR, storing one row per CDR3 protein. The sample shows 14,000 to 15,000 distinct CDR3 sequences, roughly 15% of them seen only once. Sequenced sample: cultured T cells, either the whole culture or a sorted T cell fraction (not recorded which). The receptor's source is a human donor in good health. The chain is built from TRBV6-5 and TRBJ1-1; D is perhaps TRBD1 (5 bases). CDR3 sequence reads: CASSNPGMGTAFF. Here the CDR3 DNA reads TGTGCCAGCAGCAACCCAGGGATGGGTACGGCTTTCTTT.